This T cell receptor beta chain was recovered during a study of T cells in tumors after PD-1 blockade. Study information: Treatment was either pembrolizumab 200 mg every 3 weeks or cemiplimab 350 mg every 2 weeks. Daily vismodegib 150 mg continued in a subset of anti-PD-1-treated patients.

Only in-frame clones appear in the TCRdb table, and some are missing; sequencing was by immunoSEQ multiplex PCR. The sample contains 30,000 to 40,000 clones, approximately 78% of which appear only once. With respect to this clone: What it binds is unknown.

Germline V gene data show CDR1 as SNHLY and CDR2 as FYNNEI. This CDR3 is 11 amino acids long. Trimming took 5 bases from V and 3 from J, leaving 3 bases between them. Study observations and caveats: Some novel exhausted tumor clones appeared in pre-treatment blood, suggesting peripheral recruitment.

The origin of this receptor is a human donor with basal cell carcinoma. This chain connects TRBV2 to TRBJ2-3; D remains unclear. This specimen consisted of PBMCs, obtained before anti-PD-1 treatment. DNA of the CDR3: TGTGCCAGCAGTCTTACAGATACGCAGTATTTT. Translating it yields CASSLTDTQYF.